A single sample is the source of the 10 T cell receptor beta chains below, sequenced in a study of cytomegalovirus exposure and HLA in healthy donors. The PCR employed 60 Vbeta primers together with 13 Jbeta primers. The table came from immunoSEQ multiplex PCR; TCRdb's copy has only in-frame clones and leaves some out. Of some 190,000 clones in the sample, around 83% were seen once. Sequencing was done on a sample of PBMCs. Receptor source: a woman aged 40 to 50 in good health and CMV-seronegative.

The rearrangement joins TRBV7-2 to TRBJ1-2; TRBD1 might be the D (5 bases). Germline CDR1 and CDR2: SGHTA and FQGNSA. Trimming cost V 5 bases and J 1 base, with 8 bases left between them. The CDR3 runs 13 residues. CDR3 protein: CASSHDSNYGYTF. Written as DNA, the CDR3 is TGTGCCAGCAGCCATGACAGTAACTATGGCTACACCTTC.

This clone was seen a single time. This chain links TRBV7-2 with TRBJ1-2, with TRBD1 as a possible D gene (6 bases). Trimming pared 1 base from V and 8 bases from J, leaving 26 bases between. The V gene's germline CDR1 is SGHTA and CDR2 FQGNSA. The CDR3 covers 18 residues. The CDR3 reads CASSLVSLVRTGGQGYTF. CDR3 nucleotides: TGTGCCAGCAGCTTAGTCTCCTTGGTCCGGACCGGGGGGCAGGGCTACACCTTC.

This clone showed up just once. This chain joins TRBV25-1 and TRBJ2-1; D gene unclear. In germline, CDR1 is MGHDK, CDR2 SYGVNS. The V gene lost 6 bases and the J gene lost 6 bases, with 9 bases spanning the gap. The CDR3 runs to 12 residues. The CDR3 region is CASRSGSNEQFF. The CDR3 DNA reads as TGTGCCAGCAGGTCAGGTAGCAATGAGCAGTTCTTC.

This clone has only a few counts. V gene TRBV5-4 combines with J gene TRBJ1-1, with 8 bases that match TRBD1. V was clipped by 10 bases and J by 1 base; unmatched bases: 6. The CDR3 totals 13 residues. From germline, CDR1 is SGHNT and CDR2 YYREEE (reference sequence). The CDR3: CASSGGWNTEAFF. The CDR3 DNA follows: TGTGCCTCATCAGGGGGCTGGAACACTGAAGCTTTCTTT. Together with reference TRBV5-4 and TRBJ1-1, the CDR3 gives the full variable domain: ETGVTQSPTHLIKTRGQQVTLRCSSQSGHNTVSWYQQALGQGPQFIFQYYREEENGRGNFPPRFSGLQFPNYSSELNVNALELDDSALYLCASSGGWNTEAFFGQGTRLTVV.

The chain joins TRBV4-3 to TRBJ2-7, with 9 bases lining up with TRBD1. Germline V CDR1 and CDR2: LGHNA, YSLEER. The CDR3 consists of 18 residues. The V segment lost 0 bases and the J segment 3 bases; nucleotides outside the gene matches: 12. Here the CDR3 reads CASSQDHYGTGFRYEQYF. CDR3 coding DNA: TGCGCCAGCAGCCAAGATCACTACGGGACAGGGTTCCGCTACGAGCAGTACTTC.

The V call is TRBV7-9, the J call TRBJ1-4; the match to TRBD1 covers 9 bases. The V gene end was trimmed by 7 bases and the J gene end by 8 bases; junction bases not matched to a gene: 8. CDR3 length: 14 residues. CDR1 SEHNR and CDR2 FQNEAQ come from the germline V gene (reference sequence). The CDR3 region is CASTRGQGGEKLFF. The CDR3 DNA reads TGTGCCAGCACCCGGGGACAGGGTGGGGAAAAACTGTTTTTT. Full variable domain (missing parts from reference TRBV7-9 and TRBJ1-4): DTGVSQNPRHKITKRGQNVTFRCDPISEHNRLYWYRQTLGQGPEFLTYFQNEAQLEKSRLLSDRFSAERPKGSFSTLEIQRTEQGDSAMYLCASTRGQGGEKLFFGSGTQLSVL.

The chain employs TRBV5-4 and TRBJ2-7; D might be TRBD2 (6 bases). The germline gives CDR1 SGHNT, CDR2 YYREEE (reference sequence). The CDR3 length is 14 residues. With 0 bases removed from V and 4 bases from J, the gap between germline ends came to 11 bases. In DNA, the CDR3 is TGTGCCAGCAGCTTGGATAGCGGAAAGTACGAGCAGTACTTC. This encodes CASSLDSGKYEQYF.

The chain uses TRBV18 and TRBJ1-1; D remains unclear. The CDR3 loop spans 13 amino acids. V lost 6 bases, J lost 7 bases, and 15 bases lay in between. Per germline, CDR1 KGHSH and CDR2 LQKENI. The CDR3 nucleotides are TGTGCCAGCTCCCCCATCGACTGGAGTGAAGCTTTCTTT. Its translation: CASSPIDWSEAFF.

The sample holds one count of this clone. The rearrangement joins TRBV9 to TRBJ2-2; maybe TRBD2 (6 bases). Trimming pared 4 bases from V and 2 bases from J, leaving 12 bases between. Germline assignment: CDR1 SGDLS and CDR2 YYNGEE. The CDR3 consists of 15 residues. The CDR3 DNA sequence: TGTGCCAGCAGCTCGGGGACTGTCAACACCGGGGAGCTGTTTTTT. Its translation is CASSSGTVNTGELFF.

The chain carries TRBV4-1 and TRBJ2-1, with a weak D call TRBD1 (5 bases). The V and J ends lost 3 bases and 6 bases respectively, with 12 bases between them. The CDR3 is made up of 14 amino acids. Germline CDR1 reads MGHRA; CDR2 reads YSYEKL. CDR3 in amino acids: CASSHRQRTNEQFF. DNA for the CDR3: TGCGCCAGCAGCCATCGACAGCGCACCAATGAGCAGTTCTTC.